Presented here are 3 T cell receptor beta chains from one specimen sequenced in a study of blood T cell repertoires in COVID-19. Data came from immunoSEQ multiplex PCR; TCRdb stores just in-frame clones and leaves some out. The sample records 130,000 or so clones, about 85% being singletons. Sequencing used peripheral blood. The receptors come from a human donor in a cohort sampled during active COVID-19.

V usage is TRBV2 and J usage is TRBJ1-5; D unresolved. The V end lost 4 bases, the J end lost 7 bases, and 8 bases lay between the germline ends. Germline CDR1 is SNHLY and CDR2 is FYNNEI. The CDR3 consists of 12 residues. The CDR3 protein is CASSGGRQPQHF. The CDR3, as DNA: TGTGCCAGCAGTGGCGGCCGGCAGCCCCAGCATTTT.

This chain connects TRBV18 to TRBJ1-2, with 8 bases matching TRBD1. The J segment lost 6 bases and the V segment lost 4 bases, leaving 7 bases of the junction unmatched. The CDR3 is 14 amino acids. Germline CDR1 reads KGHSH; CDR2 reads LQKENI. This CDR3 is CASSLQGGEDGYTF. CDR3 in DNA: TGTGCCAGCTCACTACAGGGGGGAGAGGATGGCTACACCTTC.

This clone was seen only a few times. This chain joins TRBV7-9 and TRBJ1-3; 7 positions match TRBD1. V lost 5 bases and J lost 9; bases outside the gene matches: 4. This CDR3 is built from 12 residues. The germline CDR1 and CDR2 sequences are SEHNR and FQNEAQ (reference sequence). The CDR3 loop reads CASSAQGSTIYF. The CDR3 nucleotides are TGTGCCAGCAGCGCACAGGGGTCCACCATATATTTT.